This T cell receptor (beta chain) came from a study of blood T cell repertoires in COVID-19. Study context: Researchers got acute and convalescent COVID-19 samples from the United States, Italy and Spain.

How the authors handled the data: Counts of nucleated cells, estimated from reference gene primer amplification, were obtained. TCRdb keeps only in-frame clones here, not all; method: immunoSEQ multiplex PCR. Clonal size and the V and J genes are those of that table, whereas D and trimming came from the DNA. The data hold roughly 32,000 clones, with 91% observed a single time. The sequenced sample was peripheral blood. The source of this sequence is a man aged 55 to 70 with acute or convalescent COVID-19.

CDR3 in DNA: TGTGCCAGCAGCCAGGGGGGGATCTCTGGAAACACCATATATTTT. This sequence encodes CASSQGGISGNTIYF. The genes are TRBV14 and TRBJ1-3; perhaps TRBD1 as D (5 bases). This CDR3 is 15 amino acids long. Germline CDR1 and CDR2: SGHDN and FVKESK. The V end lost 3 bases, the J end lost 0 bases, and 9 bases lay between the germline ends.